The 32 T cell receptor beta chains below come from one sample, sequenced in a study of T cells after yellow fever vaccination. MiXCR, run by TCRdb on the 5' RACE reads, gives a single entry per CDR3 protein. The sample comprises around 310,000 distinct CDR3 sequences, roughly 4% of which are singletons, and approximately 24% rests with the top ten. The source material was PBMCs, sampled 5 days after the yellow fever booster vaccination. These receptors were taken from a man younger than 35 who received the YFV17D yellow fever vaccine.

This clonotype has just a few counts. The chain carries TRBV3-1 and TRBJ2-1; D gene uncertain. The length of the CDR3 is 13 residues. Germline assignment: CDR1 LGHDT and CDR2 YNNKEL (reference sequence). Trimming shortened V by 3 bases and J by 15 bases, and 18 bases separated the two germline ends. The CDR3 here is CASSHAVAVSRFF. The CDR3 DNA is TGTGCCAGCAGCCACGCTGTGGCGGTCTCTCGGTTCTTC.

This clonotype was picked up a small number of times. V gene TRBV4-1 combines with J gene TRBJ1-4; no reliable D call. The CDR3 runs 16 residues. V was trimmed by 3 bases and J by 5 bases, leaving 16 bases between them. Germline V CDR1 and CDR2: MGHRA, YSYEKL. The CDR3 reads CASSHSHASPNEKLFF. CDR3 DNA sequence: TGCGCCAGCAGCCACTCACACGCATCTCCCAATGAAAAACTGTTTTTT.

This sequence joins TRBV6-2 or TRBV6-3 and TRBJ1-5; possibly TRBD1 for D (6 bases). The CDR3 spans 15 residues. The germline CDR1 and CDR2 sequences are MNHEY and SVGEGT. V lost 5 bases and J lost 5, with 16 bases in between. DNA for the CDR3: TGTGCCAGCAGTGCGGAGGGGGGAGGATATCAGCCCCAGCATTTT. As protein: CASSAEGGGYQPQHF.

V is TRBV6-5 and J is TRBJ1-3, with 8 bases that match TRBD1. Germline trimming cut 7 bases from V and 0 bases from J; bases unmatched to any gene: 11. Germline V gives CDR1 MNHEY, CDR2 SVGAGI. CDR3 size: 17 residues. The CDR3 DNA is TGTGCCAGCACCCCCGGGACAGGAACATACTCTGGAAACACCATATATTTT. Its translation is CASTPGTGTYSGNTIYF.

V usage is TRBV6-2 or TRBV6-3 and J usage is TRBJ2-1; possibly TRBD1 for D (6 bases). Germline CDR1 MNHEY, CDR2 SVGEGT. The CDR3 length is 15 residues. V was pared by 6 bases and J by 8 bases, with 20 bases between. DNA of the CDR3: TGTGCCAGCAGCAGACGGACAGCCGGGTGGGATGAGCAGTTCTTC. Translated, it gives CASSRRTAGWDEQFF.

The chain has TRBV6-6 and TRBJ1-5; D might be TRBD1 (6 bases). V was trimmed by 2 bases and J by 6 bases, leaving 17 bases between them. Germline V gives CDR1 MNHNY, CDR2 SVGAGI (reference sequence). The CDR3 sequence is 16 residues long. The DNA for the CDR3 is TGTGCCAGCAGTTACGCCAAGGGGGGGGTAGCTCAGCCCCAGCATTTT. It yields the protein CASSYAKGGVAQPQHF.

The chain recombines TRBV4-1 with TRBJ1-1; 7 bases are shared with TRBD1. The CDR3 has 15 amino acids. Germline V gene data show CDR1 as MGHRA and CDR2 as YSYEKL. J was trimmed by 5 bases and V by 1 base; bases with no gene match: 7. The CDR3 spells CASSQVQGTRTEAFF. In DNA, the CDR3 is TGCGCCAGCAGCCAAGTACAGGGGACAAGGACTGAAGCTTTCTTT.

This clonotype was picked up one time. This chain connects TRBV9 to TRBJ1-1; tentatively, D is TRBD1 (5 bases). Germline V gives CDR1 SGDLS, CDR2 YYNGEE. There are 14 residues in the CDR3. Trimming took off 2 bases at V and 4 bases at J, with 12 bases between the two ends. For the CDR3, the DNA is TGTGCCAGCAGCGTGTGGCAGGGTGGCACTGAAGCTTTCTTT. Translating gives CASSVWQGGTEAFF.

CDR3 in DNA: TGTGCCAGCAGCTTCCGGACAGCCGTCTCCAATTCGGCCCTCCACTTT. Translating gives CASSFRTAVSNSALHF. The J gene is TRBJ1-6, the V gene TRBV13; a possible D gene is TRBD1 (6 bases). The CDR3 is made up of 16 amino acids. Germline CDR1 reads PRHDT; CDR2 reads FYEKMQ (reference sequence). V was cut by 3 bases and J by 14 bases, with 23 bases left in between.

The chain links TRBV7-2 to TRBJ2-1, with D maybe TRBD1 (5 bases). This CDR3 is 12 amino acids long. Looked up from germline, CDR1 is SGHTA and CDR2 is FQGNSA. V lost 2 bases, J lost 14 bases, and 13 bases lay in between. This CDR3 is CASSLTGQGKFF. CDR3 DNA: TGTGCCAGCAGCTTAACTGGGCAGGGTAAGTTCTTC.

This clonotype turned up a few times. The chain employs TRBV25-1 and TRBJ2-7, with TRBD1 identical over 10 bases. Trimming took 3 bases from V and 6 from J; bases not matched to a gene: 5. Germline V lookup: CDR1 MGHDK, CDR2 SYGVNS. The CDR3 length is 14 residues. The chain's CDR3 is CASSEGQGIGEQYF. CDR3 nucleotides: TGTGCCAGCAGTGAGGGACAGGGGATCGGCGAGCAGTACTTC.

This chain connects TRBV19 to TRBJ2-3; 10 bases map to TRBD1. The CDR3 is 16 amino acids. Looked up from germline, CDR1 is LNHDA and CDR2 is SQIVND (reference sequence). Trimming took 6 bases from V and 5 from J; bases not matched to a gene: 11. The CDR3 coding sequence is TGTGCCAGTAGGGCACCGGGACAGGGGTCAGGAGATACGCAGTATTTT. It yields the protein CASRAPGQGSGDTQYF. Full variable domain (outside the CDR3, taken from reference TRBV19 and TRBJ2-3): DGGITQSPKYLFRKEGQNVTLSCEQNLNHDAMYWYRQDPGQGLRLIYYSQIVNDFQKGDIAEGYSVSREKKESFPLTVTSAQKNPTAFYLCASRAPGQGSGDTQYFGPGTRLTVL.

The CDR3, as DNA: TGCAGCGTTGAAGCCAGGGGAAGGGGCACTGAAGCTTTCTTT. Protein product: CSVEARGRGTEAFF. This chain links TRBV29-1 with TRBJ1-1, with a tentative D call TRBD1 (6 bases). The CDR3 has 14 residues. Trimming took 1 base from V and 4 from J, leaving 13 bases between them. CDR1 and CDR2 (germline): SQVTM, ANQGSEA.

Only a few counts were recorded for this clonotype. This chain uses TRBV29-1 with TRBJ1-1; maybe TRBD1 (5 bases). Germline values: CDR1 SQVTM, CDR2 ANQGSEA. Trimming pared 7 bases from V and 1 base from J, leaving 13 bases between. CDR3 length: 13 amino acids. Here the CDR3 reads CSGLTEENTEAFF. For the CDR3, the DNA is TGCAGCGGTTTGACAGAAGAGAACACTGAAGCTTTCTTT.

This clonotype was observed at least ten times. The chain employs TRBV29-1 and TRBJ2-3; TRBD1 agrees at 9 bases. CDR1 is SQVTM, CDR2 ANQGSEA, per germline. This CDR3 spans 15 amino acids. Trimming took 6 bases from V and 0 from J; bases not matched to a gene: 7. The CDR3 DNA follows: TGCAGCGTGCCCACAGGGGGCACTAGCACAGATACGCAGTATTTT. Translation: CSVPTGGTSTDTQYF.

In this sample, this clonotype turned up many times. V is TRBV11-2 and J is TRBJ2-3; D is tentatively TRBD1 or TRBD2 (5 bases each). CDR3 length equals 17 residues. Trimming stripped 3 bases from V and 4 bases from J, with 20 bases between. The germline CDR1 and CDR2 sequences are SGHAT and FQNNGV. This chain's CDR3 is CASSLGDLWGRADTQYF. CDR3 nucleotides: TGTGCCAGCAGCTTGGGGGACCTTTGGGGTCGGGCAGATACGCAGTATTTT.

This clonotype was counted a few times. As DNA, the CDR3 is TGCAGTGCTAGAAAGGCGGGGGGAACGGAAAAACTGTTTTTT. Amino acids: CSARKAGGTEKLFF. This chain links TRBV20-1 with TRBJ1-4; perhaps TRBD1 as D (5 bases). Germline V CDR1 and CDR2: DFQATT, SNEGSKA (reference sequence). This CDR3 is 14 amino acids long. Trimming left V 2 bases short and J 8 bases short, with 15 bases between.

The chain couples TRBV20-1 to TRBJ1-1, with D unclear. Germline loops: CDR1 DFQATT, CDR2 SNEGSKA (reference sequence). The CDR3 loop spans 13 amino acids. Trimming cost V 3 bases and J 7 bases, with 15 bases left between them. Here the CDR3 reads CSARTLGRSEAFF. CDR3 bases: TGCAGTGCTAGGACCCTTGGGAGGAGTGAAGCTTTCTTT.

The chain employs TRBV5-1 and TRBJ1-1; 8 bases fit TRBD1. CDR1 is SGHRS, CDR2 YFSETQ, per germline. The CDR3 runs 16 residues. The J segment lost 1 base and the V segment lost 3 bases, leaving 8 bases of the junction unmatched. CDR3 sequence reads: CASSSNPGTGNTEAFF. In nucleotides, the CDR3 is TGCGCCAGCAGCTCTAACCCCGGGACAGGGAACACTGAAGCTTTCTTT.

The V call is TRBV20-1, the J call TRBJ2-6; D ambiguous. The CDR3 consists of 13 residues. Germline values: CDR1 DFQATT, CDR2 SNEGSKA (reference sequence). V was pared by 4 bases and J by 2 bases, with 6 bases between. The CDR3 nucleotides are TGCAGTGCTACTCCCCCTGGGGCCAACGTCCTGACTTTC. This encodes CSATPPGANVLTF.

This clonotype was recorded at least ten times. This chain uses TRBV9 with TRBJ1-2; 7 nucleotides align to TRBD1. Germline V gives CDR1 SGDLS, CDR2 YYNGEE. With 0 bases clipped from V and 0 bases from J, the junction kept 8 bases outside the gene matches. CDR3 length: 17 residues. The chain's CDR3 is CASSVEGAWTANYGYTF. CDR3 bases: TGTGCCAGCAGCGTAGAGGGGGCTTGGACCGCTAACTATGGCTACACCTTC.

There are a few counts of this clonotype. The chain has TRBV20-1 and TRBJ2-7; D is unresolved. V lost 0 bases and J 1 base, leaving 16 bases between the germline ends. CDR3 length: 16 amino acids. CDR1 is DFQATT and CDR2 is SNEGSKA in the germline V gene (reference sequence). CDR3 protein: CSAREGIGGSSYEQYF. CDR3 in DNA: TGCAGTGCTAGAGAAGGGATTGGCGGATCTTCCTACGAGCAGTACTTC.

This clonotype was observed a handful of times. This chain joins TRBV6-6 and TRBJ1-2, with TRBD1 identical over 7 bases. From germline, CDR1 is MNHNY and CDR2 SVGAGI (reference sequence). V shed 5 bases, J shed 5 bases, and the junction held 8 bases outside the gene matches. CDR3 size: 14 residues. The DNA for the CDR3 is TGTGCCAGCAGTCCGGAAGACAGGGTTTATGGCTACACCTTC. Protein sequence: CASSPEDRVYGYTF.

J is TRBJ1-1 and V is TRBV18; 7 bases fit TRBD1. This CDR3 has 15 amino acids. Losses at the gene ends were 2 bases for V and 2 bases for J; bases not matched to a gene: 5. Germline V gene data show CDR1 as KGHSH and CDR2 as LQKENI. The CDR3 is CASSPRQGKNTEAFF. The CDR3 bases are TGTGCCAGCTCACCAAGACAGGGAAAAAACACTGAAGCTTTCTTT.

This clonotype has ten or more counts. The chain employs TRBV20-1 and TRBJ2-7; possibly TRBD2 for D (6 bases). Trimming removed 0 bases at V and 2 bases at J, with 14 bases between. Germline CDR1 and CDR2: DFQATT and SNEGSKA (reference sequence). This CDR3 has 15 residues. As DNA, the CDR3 is TGCAGTGCTAGAGACCATGATCTAGCGCCCTACGAGCAGTACTTC. It translates to CSARDHDLAPYEQYF.

The V and J genes are TRBV5-1 and TRBJ2-5; either TRBD1 or TRBD2 may supply D (6 bases each). V lost 3 bases and J lost 1, with 16 bases in between. The CDR3 consists of 16 residues. Germline assignment: CDR1 SGHRS and CDR2 YFSETQ. The CDR3 protein is CASSYGPGGGQETQYF. In DNA form, the CDR3 reads TGCGCCAGCAGCTACGGCCCCGGAGGGGGCCAAGAGACCCAGTACTTC.

The chain employs TRBV11-2 and TRBJ2-2; D gene uncertain. The CDR3 extends over 15 amino acids. V lost 2 bases to trimming and J lost 1 base, with 8 bases between them. CDR1 is SGHAT, CDR2 FQNNGV, per germline. The CDR3 is CASSLQPQNTGELFF. The CDR3 DNA reads TGTGCCAGCAGCTTACAACCACAGAACACCGGGGAGCTGTTTTTT.

The V call is TRBV12-3 or TRBV12-4, the J call TRBJ2-2, with 8 nucleotides matching TRBD2. V was clipped by 5 bases and J by 8 bases; unmatched bases: 10. The CDR3 spans 15 residues. The CDR3 loop reads CASSRGGLVRGELFF. The CDR3 nucleotides read TGTGCCAGCAGTCGTGGGGGACTAGTTCGAGGGGAGCTGTTTTTT.

In its sample, this clonotype was seen a few times. The chain has TRBV6-6 and TRBJ2-5, with TRBD1 as a possible D gene (7 bases). The length of the CDR3 is 17 residues. In germline, CDR1 is MNHNY, CDR2 SVGAGI (reference sequence). V lost 9 bases and J lost 3, with 26 bases in between. CDR3: CARPFSGATGPKETQYF. CDR3 sequence (DNA): TGTGCCAGACCGTTTTCGGGGGCGACAGGGCCTAAAGAGACCCAGTACTTC.

This clonotype was observed at least ten times. This chain links TRBV7-2 with TRBJ2-1, with D possibly matching TRBD2 (5 bases). Trimming pared 3 bases from V and 7 bases from J, leaving 10 bases between. Germline assignment: CDR1 SGHTA and CDR2 FQGNSA. This CDR3 spans 13 amino acids. CDR3 in DNA: TGTGCCAGCAGCTTCAGCGGTGGGAATGAGCAGTTCTTC. Protein product: CASSFSGGNEQFF.

In the case of this clonotype: One base away lies a much larger clone, so this may be a sequencing read error. The rearrangement uses TRBV7-2 and TRBJ1-2; a weak D match, TRBD1 (6 bases). The CDR3 consists of 13 residues. With 5 bases removed from V and 2 bases from J, the gap between germline ends came to 9 bases. Germline lookup yields CDR1 SGHTA and CDR2 FQGNSA. For the CDR3, the DNA is TGTGCCAGCAGCGTCGACAGGAACTATGGCTACACCTTC. It specifies CASSVDRNYGYTF.

The chain uses TRBV5-1 and TRBJ1-2; D possibly corresponds to TRBD1 (5 bases). V shed 1 base and J shed 5 bases, with 12 bases lying between them. Germline V gene lookup returns CDR1 SGHRS and CDR2 YFSETQ. The CDR3 sequence is 14 residues long. CDR3 amino acids: CASSLLQGPYGYTF. CDR3 sequence (DNA): TGCGCCAGCAGCTTGCTGCAGGGACCATATGGCTACACCTTC.